This entry lists 30 T cell receptor beta chains sequenced from one sample in a study of regulatory T cells in long-lasting Graves disease. To make TCR beta libraries, researchers used iRepertoire HTBI primers and Arm-PCR of CDR3 regions. TCRdb passed the multiplex PCR reads through MiXCR, listing each CDR3 protein once. The sample has over 200,000 distinct CDR3 sequences, more than 15% seen once. Regarding time point: newly diagnosed GD, antithyroid drugs for less than 3 months. RNA extracted from PBMCs served as the sequencing template. This same sample was also part of a study on T cells in Graves' hyperthyroidism and ophthalmopathy.

This specimen was peripheral blood mononuclear cells (PBMCs), taken at new diagnosis, from a patient treated with antithyroid drugs. The receptor set was obtained from a woman aged 25 to 45 with Graves disease.

The sample holds many counts of this clonotype. The chain joins TRBV20-1 to TRBJ1-1, with D hard to call. CDR1 DFQATT and CDR2 SNEGSKA come from the germline V gene (reference sequence). This CDR3 contains 14 residues. The V end was cut by 0 bases, the J end by 5 bases, with 13 bases between. The CDR3 nucleotides read TGCAGTGCTAGAGATCGGGGTCCCAGGACTGAAGCTTTCTTT. It encodes CSARDRGPRTEAFF.

This clonotype was counted a single time. The rearrangement links TRBV7-2 to TRBJ2-3; TRBD2 matches at 16 bases. CDR3 length: 20 amino acids. The J segment lost 5 bases and the V segment lost 4 bases, leaving 15 bases of the junction unmatched. Germline lookup yields CDR1 SGHTA and CDR2 FQGNSA. Here the CDR3 DNA reads TGTGCCAGCAGCTCCCACTCCGGGACTAGCGGGGGGGAAAACTTAGATACGCAGTATTTT. It translates to CASSSHSGTSGGENLDTQYF.

The chain uses TRBV19 and TRBJ1-5; TRBD1 might be the D (5 bases). CDR3 length: 13 residues. The V gene lost 6 bases and the J gene lost 10 bases, with 16 bases spanning the gap. The germline V gene has CDR1 LNHDA and CDR2 SQIVND (reference sequence). The CDR3 spells CASRVSGVLPQHF. The CDR3 DNA reads TGTGCCAGTAGAGTATCGGGGGTTTTACCCCAGCATTTT.

This clonotype has ten or more counts. The chain joins TRBV27 to TRBJ2-3, with D possibly matching TRBD1 (5 bases). The CDR3 runs 14 residues. Between the trimmed V and J ends, which lost 8 bases and 1 base, there was a span of 13 bases. CDR1 MNHEY and CDR2 SMNVEV come from the germline V gene (reference sequence). The DNA of the CDR3 is TGTGCCAGCCTGGGGCAGGGCGGCACAGATACGCAGTATTTT. Its translation: CASLGQGGTDTQYF.

The table lists this clonotype with many counts. The chain uses TRBV5-1 and TRBJ1-5; weak D call: TRBD1 (6 bases). This CDR3 has 15 amino acids. Trimming pared 4 bases from V and 0 bases from J, leaving 11 bases between. The germline V gene has CDR1 SGHRS and CDR2 YFSETQ. The CDR3, as DNA: TGCGCCAGCAGCCAAACAGGGAATAGCAATCAGCCCCAGCATTTT. Protein product: CASSQTGNSNQPQHF.

The chain joins TRBV20-1 to TRBJ2-7, with 12 bases fitting TRBD2. The germline gives CDR1 DFQATT, CDR2 SNEGSKA (reference sequence). Trimming at V came to 5 bases and at J to 4 bases, leaving 9 bases not matched to a gene. The CDR3 length is 15 residues. In DNA form, the CDR3 reads TGCAGTGCTCCGGACCCTAGCGGGGGGGTGTACGAGCAGTACTTC. It codes for CSAPDPSGGVYEQYF.

This clonotype came up many times. J is TRBJ1-2 and V is TRBV9; 7 bases fit TRBD1. The CDR3 covers 15 residues. V lost 4 bases to trimming and J lost 4 bases; unmatched junction nucleotides: 10. Looked up from germline, CDR1 is SGDLS and CDR2 is YYNGEE. The DNA of the CDR3 is TGTGCCAGCAGCCCAGGGGGGTTATCGGTCTATGGCTACACCTTC. This codes for CASSPGGLSVYGYTF.

This sequence joins TRBV12-3 or TRBV12-4 and TRBJ2-2; unclear D gene. This CDR3 region has 11 residues. V shed 7 bases and J shed 5 bases, with 5 bases lying between them. The CDR3 coding sequence is TGTGCCAGCACCCAAACCGGGGAGCTGTTTTTT. Its translation: CASTQTGELFF.

This clonotype was seen many times. The rearrangement links TRBV7-2 to TRBJ1-2, with TRBD1 matching 9 bases. V trimming: 0 bases; J trimming: 5 bases; junction bases outside the gene matches: 4. The CDR3 spans 15 residues. The germline CDR1 and CDR2 sequences are SGHTA and FQGNSA. This CDR3 is CASSLAQGTGYGYTF. The DNA for the CDR3 is TGTGCCAGCAGCTTAGCGCAGGGGACAGGGTATGGCTACACCTTC.

This clonotype was observed at least ten times. CDR3: CASSLGSDYGYTF. The CDR3 DNA reads TGTGCCAGCAGCTTAGGGTCGGATTATGGCTACACCTTC. This chain joins TRBV11-2 and TRBJ1-2; the D is unclear. The V end was cut by 1 base, the J end by 5 bases, with 8 bases between. The CDR3 consists of 13 residues. The germline V gene encodes CDR1 SGHAT and CDR2 FQNNGV.

This clonotype occurred many times. This chain joins TRBV12-3 or TRBV12-4 and TRBJ2-7; 11 bases line up with TRBD1. The junction had 6 bases not matched to a gene; V was cut back by 5 bases and J by 6 bases. CDR3 length: 14 amino acids. The CDR3 sequence: CASSRDRGFIEQYF. The CDR3 DNA reads TGTGCCAGCAGTCGGGACAGGGGGTTCATCGAGCAGTACTTC.

Comments on this clonotype: One end of the junction varies from germline; a read error may be responsible. The chain uses TRBV7-2 and TRBJ1-2, with D hard to call. There are 15 residues in the CDR3. CDR1 and CDR2 (germline): SGHTA, FQGNSA. CDR3 sequence: CVSSPFFPGSYGYTF. CDR3 DNA: TGTGTCAGCAGCCCCTTTTTCCCTGGTAGCTATGGCTACACCTTC.

This clonotype was seen ten or more times. The DNA of the CDR3 is TGTGCCAGCAGTTTAATTTTAGTTGCGGGGGCGGTCCGCGGGAACACCGGGGAGCTGTTTTTT. It yields the protein CASSLILVAGAVRGNTGELFF. V and J are TRBV12-3 or TRBV12-4 and TRBJ2-2, with D possibly TRBD2 on 7 matching bases. Trimming stripped 2 bases from V and 1 base from J, with 26 bases between. This CDR3 spans 21 amino acids.

This clonotype was found many times. The chain recombines TRBV2 with TRBJ2-1; D call uncertain. The CDR3 is 12 amino acids. The V and J ends lost 5 bases and 7 bases respectively, with 9 bases between them. Germline-derived CDR1 and CDR2 are SNHLY and FYNNEI. The CDR3 is CASSPTMNEQFF. Written as DNA, the CDR3 is TGTGCCAGCAGTCCCACTATGAATGAGCAGTTCTTC.

This clonotype was detected many times. The rearrangement uses TRBV18 and TRBJ1-1; 10 positions match TRBD1. Trimming took 3 bases from V and 7 from J; bases not matched to a gene: 8. CDR3 length: 15 amino acids. Germline CDR1 reads KGHSH; CDR2 reads LQKENI. The CDR3 DNA sequence: TGTGCCAGCTCACCTCTCAGACAGGGGGCTGATGAAGCTTTCTTT. It yields the protein CASSPLRQGADEAFF.

This clonotype was observed at least ten times. The chain recombines TRBV7-2 with TRBJ2-5; TRBD1 is a possible D gene (6 bases). Germline CDR1 reads SGHTA; CDR2 reads FQGNSA. The V gene lost 5 bases and the J gene lost 5 bases, with 24 bases spanning the gap. CDR3 length: 17 residues. The CDR3 nucleotides are TGTGCCAGCAGCCCCGAACTTTTACAGGGAAGGTTGGAGACCCAGTACTTC. This encodes CASSPELLQGRLETQYF.

This clonotype has a count of ten or more. The chain carries TRBV12-3 or TRBV12-4 and TRBJ1-1; D is unresolved. The V end was cut by 5 bases, the J end by 4 bases, with 11 bases between. This CDR3 has 13 residues. CDR3 sequence: CASSTRRGTEAFF. DNA of the CDR3: TGTGCCAGCAGTACCCGACGGGGCACTGAAGCTTTCTTT.

This clonotype was recorded many times. The gene calls are TRBV6-4 and TRBJ2-2, with D perhaps TRBD1 or TRBD2 (5 bases each). The V gene's germline CDR1 is MRHNA and CDR2 SNTAGT. CDR3 size: 14 residues. Trimming took 0 bases from V and 3 from J, leaving 5 bases between them. The DNA for the CDR3 is TGTGCCAGCAGTGACTCGGGGGACACCGGGGAGCTGTTTTTT. This sequence encodes CASSDSGDTGELFF.

This clonotype was observed many times. The J gene is TRBJ2-3, the V gene TRBV29-1, with 7 bases fitting TRBD1. Germline lookup yields CDR1 SQVTM and CDR2 ANQGSEA. The ends lost 6 bases at V and 2 bases at J; junction bases unmatched: 14. This CDR3 is 16 amino acids long. In DNA, the CDR3 is TGCAGCGTCGTGATCCGGGGACAGTTTACCACAGATACGCAGTATTTT. Its translation: CSVVIRGQFTTDTQYF.

The chain joins TRBV27 to TRBJ1-4, with 9 bases lining up with TRBD1. This CDR3 contains 18 residues. The junction had 9 bases not matched to a gene; V was cut back by 4 bases and J by 0 bases. The V gene's germline CDR1 is MNHEY and CDR2 SMNVEV (reference sequence). CDR3 DNA sequence: TGTGCCAGCAGTTCCGGGACAGGGCGTCTTGCAACTAATGAAAAACTGTTTTTT. This encodes CASSSGTGRLATNEKLFF.

This clonotype has at least ten counts. The DNA for the CDR3 is TGTGCCAGCAGCCCCAGACTCCAAGGGGGCTACACCTTC. This translates into CASSPRLQGGYTF. The chain links TRBV12-3 or TRBV12-4 to TRBJ1-2; D gene uncertain. This CDR3 has 13 amino acids. The ends were cut back, 6 bases at V and 8 bases at J, with 16 bases in the middle.

This clonotype was seen many times. The chain has TRBV20-1 and TRBJ1-6, with D possibly being TRBD1 (6 bases). Germline V CDR1 and CDR2: DFQATT, SNEGSKA (reference sequence). This CDR3 spans 17 amino acids. V dropped 0 bases and J dropped 7 bases, with 19 bases sitting between them. The DNA for the CDR3 is TGCAGTGCTAGAGATCCCGGCAGGGGTGCGGCCAATTCACCCCTCCACTTT. This encodes CSARDPGRGAANSPLHF.

This clonotype was found many times. CDR3 in amino acids: CASSLFQPYNSPLHF. The CDR3 coding sequence is TGCGCCAGCAGCCTCTTTCAGCCTTATAATTCACCCCTCCACTTT. This sequence joins TRBV5-1 and TRBJ1-6; D ambiguous. This CDR3 comprises 15 residues. CDR1 and CDR2 (germline): SGHRS, YFSETQ. V was pared by 4 bases and J by 4 bases, with 12 bases between.

This clonotype appeared many times. The V and J genes are TRBV18 and TRBJ1-3; 11 bases agree with TRBD1. J lost 0 bases, V lost 4 bases, and 5 bases had no gene match. The CDR3 is 17 amino acids. The germline V gene encodes CDR1 KGHSH and CDR2 LQKENI. In DNA form, the CDR3 reads TGTGCCAGCTCACAAGGGACAGGGGGTACCTCTGGAAACACCATATATTTT. Its translation: CASSQGTGGTSGNTIYF.

This clonotype has at least ten counts. This chain joins TRBV20-1 and TRBJ1-5; possibly TRBD1 for D (6 bases). Germline values: CDR1 DFQATT, CDR2 SNEGSKA (reference sequence). The CDR3 spans 14 residues. Trimming removed 3 bases at V and 0 bases at J, with 9 bases between. The CDR3 here is CSARTGSSNQPQHF. The CDR3 DNA is TGCAGTGCTAGGACAGGATCTAGCAATCAGCCCCAGCATTTT.

About this clonotype itself: The junction does not match germline at one end; this may be a read error. The V call is TRBV20-1, the J call TRBJ2-2; tentatively, D is TRBD2 (5 bases). CDR3 length: 13 residues. Per germline, CDR1 DFQATT and CDR2 SNEGSKA (reference sequence). CDR3 coding DNA: TGCAGTGCTAGATGGGTCTCCACCGGGGAGCTGCTTTTT. Protein sequence: CSARWVSTGELLF.

This clonotype has a handful of counts. Its ends do not fully match the called genes, so a read error is possible. The genes are TRBV20-1 and TRBJ1-2; D gene ambiguous. Germline V gene sequence: CDR1 DFQATT, CDR2 SNEGSKA (reference sequence). The CDR3 sequence is 13 residues long. CDR3 sequence (DNA): TGCAGTGCCAGAGGTTCGGGAAACTATGGCTACACCTTC. The encoded protein is CSARGSGNYGYTF.

This clonotype was seen repeatedly, ten times or more. The V and J genes are TRBV29-1 and TRBJ2-5, with 8 bases aligning to TRBD2. Trimming removed 1 base from V and 4 bases from J; junction bases left unmatched: 2. The CDR3 has 13 amino acids. Germline V gene sequence: CDR1 SQVTM, CDR2 ANQGSEA. The CDR3 is CSVEVGGAETQYF. CDR3 DNA: TGCAGCGTTGAAGTCGGGGGGGCAGAGACCCAGTACTTC.

V is TRBV13 and J is TRBJ1-1; 12 bases map to TRBD1. Germline V gene sequence: CDR1 PRHDT, CDR2 FYEKMQ (reference sequence). The CDR3 contains 16 residues. The V and J ends lost 5 bases and 3 bases, in that order; junction bases with no gene match: 7. CDR3 bases: TGTGCCAGCAGCCCGGGACAGGGGGCTTGGGACACTGAAGCTTTCTTT. Its translation: CASSPGQGAWDTEAFF.

The V call is TRBV28, the J call TRBJ2-3; a weak D match, TRBD1 (5 bases). The CDR3 extends over 13 amino acids. CDR1 is MDHEN and CDR2 is SYDVKM in the germline V gene. V lost 3 bases and J lost 3, with 7 bases in between. Here the CDR3 DNA reads TGTGCCAGCAGTTTCAGGGAAACAGATACGCAGTATTTT. Residues: CASSFRETDTQYF.